Presented here are 13 T cell receptor beta chains from one specimen sequenced in a study of blood T cell repertoires in COVID-19 (TCRdb year 2020). The library came from the immunoSEQ multiplex PCR assay. What TCRdb holds here is the immuneACCESS table cut down to in-frame rearrangements. Part of the clones is not present; checked against another copy, under half of the missing clones reflect an unresolved V gene, and the others are unexplained. Here the sample has tens of thousands of clones; roughly 85% occur a single time. The ten top clones hold more than 9.5% of the sample. The specimen was peripheral blood. All receptors derive from a human donor in a cohort sampled during active COVID-19.

The chain combines TRBV6-4 with TRBJ2-7; 8 bases match TRBD1. The germline V gene has CDR1 MRHNA and CDR2 SNTAGT. V lost 6 bases to trimming and J lost 2 bases; unmatched junction nucleotides: 9. The CDR3 contains 15 residues. This CDR3 is CASRLDRVKTYEQYF. For the CDR3, the DNA is TGTGCCAGCAGGTTGGACAGGGTAAAAACCTACGAGCAGTACTTC.

The gene calls are TRBV5-6 and TRBJ2-4, with 7 bases aligning to TRBD2. The junction had 14 bases not matched to a gene; V was cut back by 4 bases and J by 10 bases. CDR1 and CDR2 (germline): SGHDT, YYEEEE. CDR3 size: 15 residues. The CDR3 is CASSPSGAPRGIQYF. The CDR3 DNA follows: TGTGCCAGCAGCCCGAGCGGGGCCCCCCGGGGAATTCAGTACTTC.

The V gene is TRBV10-3, the J gene TRBJ2-2; D gene ambiguous. CDR3 size: 16 residues. The V gene's germline CDR1 is ENHRY and CDR2 SYGVKD. The ends were cut back, 2 bases at V and 1 base at J, with 11 bases in the middle. Here the CDR3 reads CAISENSPLNTGELFF. In nucleotides, the CDR3 is TGTGCCATCAGTGAGAACAGCCCGCTGAACACCGGGGAGCTGTTTTTT.

This clone has only a few counts. The V call is TRBV5-4, the J call TRBJ2-7; no clear D. The germline CDR1 and CDR2 sequences are SGHNT and YYREEE (reference sequence). V was shortened by 1 base and J by 2 bases, with 10 bases between the two germline ends. The CDR3 runs 14 residues. CDR3 nucleotide sequence: TGTGCCAGCAGCTTGCCCCCCCCAACCTACGAGCAGTACTTC. Encoded protein: CASSLPPPTYEQYF.

This rearrangement joins TRBV4-1 to TRBJ2-7; D not resolved. The CDR3 has 13 amino acids. The germline V gene has CDR1 MGHRA and CDR2 YSYEKL. Between the trimmed V and J ends, which lost 0 bases and 2 bases, there was a span of 5 bases. As DNA, the CDR3 is TGCGCCAGCAGCCAAGACAGGACCTACGAGCAGTACTTC. Translated, it gives CASSQDRTYEQYF.

This clone appeared a few times. The J gene is TRBJ2-1, the V gene TRBV9, with no clear D. The CDR3 runs 15 residues. Trimming shortened V by 0 bases and J by 6 bases, and 13 bases separated the two germline ends. CDR1 is SGDLS and CDR2 is YYNGEE in the germline V gene. This CDR3 reads CASSVVGISGNEQFF. DNA of the CDR3: TGTGCCAGCAGCGTAGTCGGCATCTCGGGCAATGAGCAGTTCTTC.

J is TRBJ1-1 and V is TRBV7-6; 7 bases fit TRBD1. V shed 3 bases, J shed 4 bases, and the junction held 5 bases outside the gene matches. Germline loops: CDR1 SGHVS, CDR2 FNYEAQ. CDR3 length: 14 amino acids. The CDR3 DNA is TGTGCCAGCAGCTTTATCACAGGGGTCACTGAAGCTTTCTTT. It specifies CASSFITGVTEAFF.

The gene calls are TRBV6-5 and TRBJ2-7, with D perhaps TRBD2 (5 bases). In germline, CDR1 is MNHEY, CDR2 SVGAGI. The CDR3 loop spans 15 amino acids. V lost 7 bases to trimming and J lost 5 bases, with 21 bases between them. CDR3 DNA sequence: TGTGCCAGCATCGTTTGGGGTCGCCGGGGTCACGAGCAGTACTTC. This codes for CASIVWGRRGHEQYF.

This chain uses TRBV10-3 with TRBJ2-7, with D possibly TRBD2 on 7 matching bases. The CDR3 spans 12 residues. The V gene lost 9 bases and the J gene lost 5 bases, with 14 bases spanning the gap. Germline CDR1 and CDR2: ENHRY and SYGVKD. The CDR3 nucleotides read TGTGCCATAGGAGGGGGGGCAAACGAGCAGTACTTC. Its translation is CAIGGGANEQYF.

The chain employs TRBV2 and TRBJ1-6; D call uncertain. The CDR3 contains 15 residues. Germline CDR1 is SNHLY and CDR2 is FYNNEI. V lost 3 bases and J lost 8, with 14 bases in between. CDR3 sequence (DNA): TGTGCCAGCAGTGAGCAGTCAAAACGGGATTCACCCCTCCACTTT. Encoded protein: CASSEQSKRDSPLHF.

The chain is built from TRBV9 and TRBJ2-2; no clear D. Trimming shortened V by 0 bases and J by 3 bases, and 6 bases separated the two germline ends. CDR1 is SGDLS and CDR2 is YYNGEE in the germline V gene. This CDR3 spans 14 amino acids. CDR3 sequence (DNA): TGTGCCAGCAGCGTAGTGCCGGACACCGGGGAGCTGTTTTTT. It yields the protein CASSVVPDTGELFF. Supplemented by reference TRBV9 and TRBJ2-2, the full variable domain reads DSGVTQTPKHLITATGQRVTLRCSPRSGDLSVYWYQQSLDQGLQFLIQYYNGEERAKGNILERFSAQQFPDLHSELNLSSLELGDSALYFCASSVVPDTGELFFGEGSRLTVL.

The CDR3 nucleotides are TGTGCCAGCAGCCCGGACAGTGCGCTTCTCTACGAGCAGTACTTC. It translates to CASSPDSALLYEQYF. The rearrangement uses TRBV5-6 and TRBJ2-7; TRBD1 might be the D (6 bases). The CDR3 is made up of 15 amino acids. CDR1 and CDR2 (germline): SGHDT, YYEEEE. Trimming removed 4 bases from V and 3 bases from J, with 17 bases in between.

This chain connects TRBV6-2 or TRBV6-3 to TRBJ2-3; TRBD2 might be the D (6 bases). Germline V gives CDR1 MNHEY, CDR2 SVGEGT. Between the trimmed V and J ends, which lost 2 bases and 7 bases, there was a span of 22 bases. The CDR3 is 17 amino acids. CDR3 in amino acids: CASSYGDSPLLRYTQYF. The CDR3, as DNA: TGTGCCAGCAGTTACGGGGACTCCCCTTTGTTGAGGTATACGCAGTATTTT.